The 5 T cell receptor beta chains in this list originate from one sample, sequenced in a study of T-cell reconstitution after alpha-beta-depleted transplantation in children. Preparation of the TCRbeta library involved a method that used unique molecular identifiers. TCRdb passed the PCR reads through MiXCR, listing each CDR3 protein once. Of a few hundred thousand distinct CDR3 sequences in the sample, roughly a tenth were seen once. The sample in question was PBMCs, obtained before TCRalphabeta/CD19-depleted stem cell transplant. These receptors were obtained from a child under two years old with acute myeloid leukemia, due to receive a stem cell transplant.

In this sample, this clonotype turned up many times. The chain has TRBV7-9 and TRBJ1-1, with 11 bases fitting TRBD1. The germline V gene has CDR1 SEHNR and CDR2 FQNEAQ (reference sequence). The CDR3 contains 14 residues. Trimming took 5 bases from V and 5 from J; bases not matched to a gene: 4. CDR3 in amino acids: CASSGQGAQTEAFF. In nucleotides, the CDR3 is TGTGCCAGCAGCGGACAGGGGGCGCAGACTGAAGCTTTCTTT.

This clonotype turned up a few times. The J gene is TRBJ2-7, the V gene TRBV28; tentative D call: TRBD2 (6 bases). The CDR3 is 13 amino acids. Per the germline V gene, CDR1 is MDHEN and CDR2 is SYDVKM. Trimming pared 9 bases from V and 0 bases from J, leaving 12 bases between. The CDR3 sequence is CASRDSSSYEQYF. The CDR3 bases are TGTGCCAGTCGGGACTCCAGCTCCTACGAGCAGTACTTC.

About this clonotype: A much bigger clone sits one base away, suggesting this may be a read error. J is TRBJ1-1 and V is TRBV2; D is unresolved. Germline loops: CDR1 SNHLY, CDR2 FYNNEI. The CDR3 consists of 15 residues. Trimming removed 2 bases at V and 1 base at J, with 11 bases between. CDR3 in amino acids: CASSEPGVRNTEAFF. Here the CDR3 DNA reads TGTGCCAGCAGTGAACCCGGGGTCAGGAACACTGAAGCTTTCTTT.

This clonotype showed up many times. The chain uses TRBV7-7 and TRBJ2-2, with 13 bases fitting TRBD2. The germline gives CDR1 SSHAT, CDR2 FNYEAQ (reference sequence). The CDR3 runs to 15 residues. After removal of 5 bases from V and 7 bases from J, the junction contained 4 bases not matched to a gene. CDR3 DNA: TGTGCCAGCAGCCCGACTAGCGGGAGGATCGGGGAGCTGTTTTTT. Translating it yields CASSPTSGRIGELFF.

This clonotype was observed at least ten times. CDR3 sequence: CASSSTGGPYEQYF. CDR3 nucleotides: TGTGCCAGCAGTAGCACAGGGGGCCCCTACGAGCAGTACTTC. The genes are TRBV12-3 or TRBV12-4 and TRBJ2-7; 9 positions agree with TRBD1. The CDR3 extends over 14 amino acids. V trimming: 5 bases; J trimming: 2 bases; junction bases outside the gene matches: 4.